This T cell receptor beta chain was obtained from a study of cytomegalovirus exposure and HLA in healthy donors (dated by TCRdb to 2017 to 2019). Regarding the research as a whole: According to an earlier analysis of 550 to 750 of the donors, about 179 million T cells yielded 120 million or so unique TCR beta sequences and approximately 300 Gb of sequence data. About 320 gigabases of sequencing data and tens of millions of unique TCR sequences were included in an early release covering roughly 700 HLA-typed donors. Among the roughly 390 genotyped donors, 81% belonged to the genetic ancestry cluster associated with self-reported Caucasian donors. The study was designed to test whether signatures of past pathogen exposure could be identified by cataloging public T cell receptors. Using immunosequencing, the study profiled T cell repertoires from approximately 700 subjects and related those repertoires to cytomegalovirus serostatus. Besides the first cohort of approximately 710 subjects, a separate validation cohort made up of 95 to 150 different subjects was used. To predict cytomegalovirus infection status, the study brought together high-throughput TCR immunosequencing, statistical association of individual TCRs with disease status, and machine learning. In a later analysis, previously published TCR beta repertoires from 600 to 850 donors were re-analyzed and high-resolution HLA genotyping was added so that TCR occurrence patterns could be studied. Rather than drawing on any new phenotypic data, the later analysis identified candidate immune exposures from TCR beta sequences and the way those sequences occurred across donors. An earlier analysis of roughly 580 of the donors used high-throughput TCR beta sequencing to judge whether each TCR beta V gene segment behaved as functional or pseudogenic. Alongside the repertoire data, information on donor age, sex, ethnicity and CMV serostatus was compiled. A later genetic analysis used genome-wide SNP genotypes for about 65% of the roughly 700 donors, treating that subset as a discovery cohort. All discovery cohort repertoires had been generated using a single sequencing platform. Both class I and class II loci were covered by HLA typing, at four-digit resolution. Typing coverage varied by locus: roughly 629-630 donors for A, B, C, DRB1 and DQB1; approximately 500 for DQA1; 606 for DPA1; 400 to 480 for DPB1. Four to six DR-DQ haplotypes were handled as single units for association and clustering, since linkage in the cohort was strong. Among 300 to 500 genotyped donors of the cohort, an average of about 240,000 unique TCR beta nucleotide sequences was sequenced per donor, of which approximately 18% were non-productive.

The trim is 6 bases for V and 7 bases for J, with a gap of 18 bases between the germline ends. CDR1 is given as MGHDK and CDR2 as SYGVNS, both from the germline V gene. The CDR3 contains 14 residues, cysteine and phenylalanine counted. Left in the record is the CDR3 DNA by itself, 42 bases read in frame from the first base. Points the paper makes about the study in general: Compared with the 666-donor mean, donors in an Asian-associated ancestry cluster had fewer N-insertions in productive TCRs, according to a later genetic analysis. A further reported finding was that TCR beta sequences accurately predicted the HLA-A and HLA-B alleles for most subjects in the first cohort. According to a later analysis, most CMV-associated TCR beta chains appeared to be HLA-restricted, and the HLA associations seemed to be driven largely by CMV exposure. The 87-base-pair reads could not distinguish some IMGT-functional V segments, including TRBV6-2 and TRBV6-3, so those segments were excluded. At a false discovery rate of 0.05, a later analysis linked about 16,000 TCR beta sequences to specific HLA alleles. Immune exposure information for the cohort was limited to CMV serostatus. Three of the identified cytomegalovirus-associated TCR beta chains were confirmed in vitro to be specific for cytomegalovirus antigens. When HLA alleles, especially DR and DQ, strongly co-occurred, attributing TCR associations to individual alleles was difficult. Because some donors lacked HLA typing at each locus, the association tests relied only on the typed subset. In the study, 150 to 200 TCR beta chains were listed as associated with cytomegalovirus. The earlier analysis of approximately 590 of the donors excluded roughly 17 rarely observed V segments, including chromosome 9 orphons, because counts were too low. Correlated functional status among segregating V segments might be attributable to linkage disequilibrium, but an unknown experimental factor could not be ruled out. In an earlier analysis of fewer than 700 of the donors, most TCR beta V segments appeared in productive rearrangements about 87% or about 30% of the time, broadly matching IMGT annotations. A cluster of highly shared sequence variants was judged likely to be a technical artifact of the sequencing pipeline. Only TCR beta chains were sequenced in this cohort, and the absence of alpha or paired-chain data limited detectable features. The authors suggested that the approach could potentially be generalized to other disease states and immunological phenotypes. In a later analysis, HLA-associated TCR beta chains showed more clonal expansion and lower generation probabilities than non-associated chains that were equally common. According to a later analysis, TCR association rates differed among HLA loci, with DRB1 alleles showing the most associated TCRs and HLA-C alleles showing the fewest. Several of the top co-occurrence clusters appeared to be linked to parvovirus B19, influenza, CMV and Epstein-Barr virus, according to a later analysis. The presence/absence analyses assumed that sequencing depth was roughly uniform across donors, and that assumption may not be true. Cytomegalovirus status was reported to be diagnosed by the classifier with high specificity and sensitivity in both the original and validation cohorts. Most TCR sequences were seen in very few donors, while some public TCRs were found in many individuals. A later genetic analysis associated a missense DCLRE1C variant with V-gene and J-gene trimming of TCR beta chains, and an independent cohort replicated the association.

The cohort was made up of about 610 healthy bone marrow donors. At the time of sampling, all cohort members were nominally healthy, though unrecorded immune exposures were likely present. The donor was CMV seronegative and belonged to the group of over 300 seronegative cohort members. A peripheral blood sample was collected from each donor, and TCR beta sequencing was performed on peripheral blood mononuclear cells. The Qiagen DNeasy Blood Extraction Kit was used to extract genomic DNA from the blood cell samples. Library preparation employed the immunoSEQ multiplex PCR assay. The multiplex PCR relied on a mix of 60 forward primers for TCR Vbeta segments and 13 reverse primers for TCR Jbeta segments. A multiplex PCR assay on genomic DNA amplified the CDR3 region of rearranged TCR beta genes. The Illumina HiSeq System was used to sequence the amplified TCR beta libraries as 87-base-pair reads. For the original study's pipeline: A later analysis counted approximately 74 million unique TCR beta chains across the 600 to 850 repertoires, and approximately 11 million of these chains were shared by at least two donors. Raw reads were error-corrected and collapsed into unique sequences by a nearest-neighbor algorithm in which closely related sequences were merged to remove PCR and sequencing errors. CDR3 sequences were aligned to IMGT reference sequences to assign V, D and J gene segments. For a sequence to be retained, a match of at least six nucleotides was required to both a V gene segment and a J gene segment. A rearrangement was called productive if the CDR3 had no stop codons and remained in frame with V and J, and every other rearrangement was called non-productive. CDR3 was defined according to IMGT convention as the region running from the second conserved V-encoded cysteine to the conserved J-encoded phenylalanine. The earlier analysis of 587 of the donors excluded sequences that lacked an unambiguous match to a single V gene segment. An earlier analysis of 500 to 700 of the donors classified V segments as functional when productive rearrangements were above 56.7% and as segregating when the standard deviation between donors was above 5%. To diagnose cytomegalovirus status from the catalog of TCR beta chain sequences, a statistical classification framework was built. In a later analysis, TCR nucleotide sequences were compared against IMGT/GENE-DB human TR gene sequences so that V and J genes could be assigned. A later analysis assigned CDR3 sequences and most-parsimonious VDJ recombination scenarios with the TCRdist pipeline. In a later analysis, each TCR beta chain was defined by its CDR3 amino acid sequence together with its V-gene family, and reads lacking a unique V-gene family were excluded. As a way to deal with suspected cross-contamination and a sequencing artifact, a later analysis dropped 450 to 600 nucleotide sequences that were highly shared and had low generation probability. In a later analysis, a clonal expansion index for each public chain was calculated from normalized within-repertoire ranks of inferred template counts. A later analysis computed generation probabilities with a VDJ recombination model fitted to out-of-frame rearrangements, and checked the results against IGoR. Hypergeometric tests were used in a later analysis to score TCR-TCR, TCR-HLA and TCR-CMV co-occurrence, with a repertoire-size bias correction applied to the TCR pairs. To estimate false discovery rates, a later analysis permuted the HLA or CMV assignments 20 times. In a later analysis, co-occurring TCRs were grouped using DBSCAN, with TCRdist sequence similarity added in when clustering inside HLA-allele-positive subsets. For co-occurrence clustering, repertoires with fewer than 30,000 or more than 120,000 public chains were excluded, along with several repertoires with anomalous nucleotide sharing. Here the immuneACCESS table is served through TCRdb, limited to in-frame sequences with V and J called. Missing clones are a known gap in these copies; in checked studies unresolved V genes cover under half, and the rest lacks a known reason. D and trimming come from the DNA, and the V and J calls and clone size come from that table. The sample contains over 150,000 clones, under 85% of them found a single time. The top ten constitute 4.8% of the sample.

Notes on this clone: Its antigen is currently not known. No per-base quality is available; no much larger clone lies one base away.

The specimen was PBMCs. This TCR was recovered from a man younger than 35 in good health and CMV-seronegative. The chain employs TRBV25-1 and TRBJ1-1; no D segment can be confidently identified. In nucleotide form, the sequence is TGTGCCAGCAGCGTAGGGTTCCCGGGATTTGAAGCTTTCTTT. It translates as CASSVGFPGFEAFF.